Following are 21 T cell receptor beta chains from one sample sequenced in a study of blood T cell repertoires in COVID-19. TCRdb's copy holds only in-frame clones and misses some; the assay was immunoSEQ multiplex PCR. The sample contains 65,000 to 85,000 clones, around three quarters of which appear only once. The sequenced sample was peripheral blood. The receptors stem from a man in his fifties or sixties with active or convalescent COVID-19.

Written as DNA, the CDR3 is TGTGCCAGCAGCTTGGGCCTAGCGGGGGGAATAGAGACCCAGTACTTC. Residues: CASSLGLAGGIETQYF. V gene TRBV5-4 combines with J gene TRBJ2-5; the match to TRBD2 covers 11 bases. Per the germline V gene, CDR1 is SGHNT and CDR2 is YYREEE (reference sequence). The CDR3 extends over 16 amino acids. Trimming cost V 0 bases and J 4 bases; bases outside gene matches: 5.

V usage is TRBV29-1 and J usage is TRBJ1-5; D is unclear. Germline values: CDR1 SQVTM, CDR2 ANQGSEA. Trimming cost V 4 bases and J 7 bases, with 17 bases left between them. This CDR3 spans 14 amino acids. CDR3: CSVGDGRGGQPQHF. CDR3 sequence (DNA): TGCAGCGTTGGGGATGGTCGGGGAGGGCAGCCCCAGCATTTT.

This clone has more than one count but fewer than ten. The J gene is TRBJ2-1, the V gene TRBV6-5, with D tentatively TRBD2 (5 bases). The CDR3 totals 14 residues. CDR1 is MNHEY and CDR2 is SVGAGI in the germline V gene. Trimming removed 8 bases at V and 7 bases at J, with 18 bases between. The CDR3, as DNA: TGTGCCAGCCGACTTGGACTTTTGTTAAATGAGCAGTTCTTC. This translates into CASRLGLLLNEQFF.

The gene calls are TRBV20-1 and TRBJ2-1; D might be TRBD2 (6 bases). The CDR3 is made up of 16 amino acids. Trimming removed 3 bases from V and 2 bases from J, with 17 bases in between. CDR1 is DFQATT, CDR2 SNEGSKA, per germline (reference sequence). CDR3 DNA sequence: TGCAGTGCTAGTAACTGGGGGGAGAACCCCTACAATGAGCAGTTCTTC. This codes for CSASNWGENPYNEQFF.

CDR3 amino acids: CASSLVPGGYSPLHF. The CDR3 DNA reads as TGTGCCAGCAGCTTAGTTCCAGGGGGCTATTCACCCCTCCACTTT. The chain joins TRBV7-2 to TRBJ1-6, with 8 bases aligning to TRBD1. Unmatched junction bases numbered 4, after V lost 1 base and J lost 8 bases. Germline CDR1 is SGHTA and CDR2 is FQGNSA. The CDR3 runs 15 residues.

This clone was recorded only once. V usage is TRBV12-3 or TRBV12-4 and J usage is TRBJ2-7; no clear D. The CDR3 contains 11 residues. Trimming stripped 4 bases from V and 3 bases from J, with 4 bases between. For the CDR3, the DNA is TGTGCCAGCAGTTACTACTACGAGCAGTACTTC. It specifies CASSYYYEQYF.

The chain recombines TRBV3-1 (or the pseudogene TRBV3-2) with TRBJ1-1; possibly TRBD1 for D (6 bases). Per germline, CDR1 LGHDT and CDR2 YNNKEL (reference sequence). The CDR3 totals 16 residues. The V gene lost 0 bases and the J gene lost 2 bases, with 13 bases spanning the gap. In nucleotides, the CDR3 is TGTGCCAGCAGCCAAGATCGGGAACAGGGTAACACTGAAGCTTTCTTT. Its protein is CASSQDREQGNTEAFF.

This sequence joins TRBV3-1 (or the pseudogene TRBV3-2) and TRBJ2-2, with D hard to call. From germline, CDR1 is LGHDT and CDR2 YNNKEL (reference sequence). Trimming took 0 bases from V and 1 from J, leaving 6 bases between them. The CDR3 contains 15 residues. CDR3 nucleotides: TGTGCCAGCAGCCAAGATAACGGGAACACCGGGGAGCTGTTTTTT. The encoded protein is CASSQDNGNTGELFF.

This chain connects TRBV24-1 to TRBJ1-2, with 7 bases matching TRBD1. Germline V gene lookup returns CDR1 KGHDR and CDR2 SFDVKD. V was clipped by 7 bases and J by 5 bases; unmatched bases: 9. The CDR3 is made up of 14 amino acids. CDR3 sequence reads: CATSEQGESYGYTF. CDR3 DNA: TGTGCCACCAGCGAGCAGGGGGAGTCATATGGCTACACCTTC.

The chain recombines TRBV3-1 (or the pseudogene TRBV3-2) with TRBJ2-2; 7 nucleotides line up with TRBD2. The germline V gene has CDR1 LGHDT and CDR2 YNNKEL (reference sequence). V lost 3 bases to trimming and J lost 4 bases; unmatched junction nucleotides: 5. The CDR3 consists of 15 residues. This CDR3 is CASSQGGFGTGELFF. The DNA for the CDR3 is TGTGCCAGCAGCCAGGGAGGGTTCGGCACCGGGGAGCTGTTTTTT.

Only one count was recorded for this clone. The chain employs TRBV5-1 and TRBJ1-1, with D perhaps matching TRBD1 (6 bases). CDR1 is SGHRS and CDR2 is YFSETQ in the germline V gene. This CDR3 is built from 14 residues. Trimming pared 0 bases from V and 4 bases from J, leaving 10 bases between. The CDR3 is CASSLEEGGTEAFF. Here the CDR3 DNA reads TGCGCCAGCAGCTTGGAGGAAGGGGGCACTGAAGCTTTCTTT.

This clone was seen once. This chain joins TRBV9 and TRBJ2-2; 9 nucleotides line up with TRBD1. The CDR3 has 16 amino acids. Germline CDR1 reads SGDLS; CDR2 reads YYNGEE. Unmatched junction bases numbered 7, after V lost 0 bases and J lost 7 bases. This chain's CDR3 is CASSVVGGQGGGELFF. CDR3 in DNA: TGTGCCAGCAGCGTAGTCGGGGGACAGGGTGGCGGGGAGCTGTTTTTT.

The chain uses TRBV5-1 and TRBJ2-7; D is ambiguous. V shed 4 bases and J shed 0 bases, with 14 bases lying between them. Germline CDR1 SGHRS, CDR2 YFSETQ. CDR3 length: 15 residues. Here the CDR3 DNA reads TGCGCCAGCAGCCCAGAGCAGGTGAGCTCCTACGAGCAGTACTTC. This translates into CASSPEQVSSYEQYF.

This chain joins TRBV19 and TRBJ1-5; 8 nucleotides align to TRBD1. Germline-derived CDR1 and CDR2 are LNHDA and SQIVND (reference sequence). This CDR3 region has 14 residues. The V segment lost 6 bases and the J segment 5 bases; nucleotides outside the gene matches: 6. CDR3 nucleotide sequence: TGTGCCAGTAGCCTCCCAGGGGGCTATCAGCCCCAGCATTTT. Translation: CASSLPGGYQPQHF.

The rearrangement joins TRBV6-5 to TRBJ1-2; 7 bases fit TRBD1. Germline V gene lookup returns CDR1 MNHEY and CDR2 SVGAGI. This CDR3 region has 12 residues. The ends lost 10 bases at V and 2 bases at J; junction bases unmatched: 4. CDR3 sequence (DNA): TGTGCCACTACGGGACAGAACTATGGCTACACCTTC. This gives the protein CATTGQNYGYTF.

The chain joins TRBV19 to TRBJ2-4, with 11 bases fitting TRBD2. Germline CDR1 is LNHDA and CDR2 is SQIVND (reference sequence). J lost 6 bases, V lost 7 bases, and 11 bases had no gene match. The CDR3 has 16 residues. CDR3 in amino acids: CASTLLAGERGNIQYF. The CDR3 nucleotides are TGTGCCAGTACTCTACTAGCGGGGGAACGAGGAAACATTCAGTACTTC.

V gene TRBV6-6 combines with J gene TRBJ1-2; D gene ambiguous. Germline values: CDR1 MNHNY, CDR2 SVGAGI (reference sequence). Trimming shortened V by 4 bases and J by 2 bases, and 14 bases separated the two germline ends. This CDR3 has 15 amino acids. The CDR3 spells CASSSLGGSNYGYTF. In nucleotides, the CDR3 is TGTGCCAGCAGTTCCTTAGGAGGGTCAAACTATGGCTACACCTTC.

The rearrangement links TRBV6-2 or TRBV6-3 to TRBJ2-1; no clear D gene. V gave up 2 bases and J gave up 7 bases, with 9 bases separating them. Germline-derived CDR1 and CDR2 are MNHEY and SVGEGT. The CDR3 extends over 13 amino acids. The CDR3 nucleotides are TGTGCCAGCAGTTACCACGTGAGGAATGAGCAGTTCTTC. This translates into CASSYHVRNEQFF.

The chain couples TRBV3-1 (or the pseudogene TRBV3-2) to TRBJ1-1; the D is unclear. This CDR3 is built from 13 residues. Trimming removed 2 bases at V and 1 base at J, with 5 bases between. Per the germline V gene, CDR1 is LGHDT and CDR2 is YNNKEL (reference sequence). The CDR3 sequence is CASSQQENTEAFF. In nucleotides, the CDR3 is TGTGCCAGCAGCCAACAGGAGAACACTGAAGCTTTCTTT.

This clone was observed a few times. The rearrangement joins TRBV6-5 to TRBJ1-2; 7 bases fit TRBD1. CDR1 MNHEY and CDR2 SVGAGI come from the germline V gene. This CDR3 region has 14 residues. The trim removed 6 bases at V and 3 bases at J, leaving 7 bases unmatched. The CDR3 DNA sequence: TGTGCCAGCAGGGAGGGGGCTGTCGACTATGGCTACACCTTC. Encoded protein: CASREGAVDYGYTF.

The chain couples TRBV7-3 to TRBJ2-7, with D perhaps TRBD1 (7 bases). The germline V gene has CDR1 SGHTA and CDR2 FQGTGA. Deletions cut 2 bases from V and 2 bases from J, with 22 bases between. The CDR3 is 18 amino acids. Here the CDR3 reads CASSLQGGGRGYTYEQYF. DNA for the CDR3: TGTGCCAGCAGCTTACAGGGGGGCGGAAGGGGCTATACCTACGAGCAGTACTTC. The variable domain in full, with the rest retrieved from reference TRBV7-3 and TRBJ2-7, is GAGVSQTPSNKVTEKGKYVELRCDPISGHTALYWYRQSLGQGPEFLIYFQGTGAADDSGLPNDRFFAVRPEGSVSTLKIQRTERGDSAVYLCASSLQGGGRGYTYEQYFGPGTRLTVT.